This T cell receptor (beta chain) stems from a study of graft-versus-host responses after intestinal transplantation. Looking at the study overall: Every transplant recipient was induced with anti-thymocyte globulin, then maintained on tacrolimus and steroids for roughly 3 years.

Assay: immunoSEQ multiplex PCR; the TCRdb copy retains only in-frame clones and omits some. The profile shows some 50,000 clones, approximately 84% of them singletons. This CDR3 region has 13 residues. With 1 base clipped from V and 1 base from J, the junction kept 0 bases outside the gene matches. Germline assignment: CDR1 GTSNPN and CDR2 SVGIG (reference sequence). General study points: GvH clones appeared in recipient marrow, some first in ileum or blood.

This clone came up a few times. The antigen remains undetermined. The chain has TRBV30 and TRBJ1-2; 7 nucleotides match TRBD1. This clonotype was obtained from a human donor who was the organ donor for an intestinal transplant. Source: unstimulated CD4+ T cells sorted from spleen or lymph node cells, taken before transplant. The CDR3 is CAWSGQGNYGYTF. CDR3 DNA sequence: TGTGCCTGGAGTGGACAGGGTAACTATGGCTACACCTTC. Based on the CDR3 plus reference TRBV30 and TRBJ1-2, the full variable domain is SQTIHQWPATLVQPVGSPLSLECTVEGTSNPNLYWYRQAAGRGLQLLFYSVGIGQISSEVPQNLSASRPQDRQFILSSKKLLLSDSGFYLCAWSGQGNYGYTFGSGTRLTVV.